The 8 T cell receptor beta chains reported below all come from one sample, sequenced in a study of CD8 T cells in ankylosing spondylitis. In TCRdb, the 5' RACE reads were re-called with MiXCR into one record per CDR3 protein. The sample lists some 140,000 distinct CDR3 sequences; more than 7% were seen once. Sequenced material: synovial fluid, either unsorted or a sorted T cell fraction (not recorded which). These receptors came from a male donor with ankylosing spondylitis.

This clonotype was observed many times. V gene TRBV6-2 or TRBV6-3 combines with J gene TRBJ2-7; 9 bases agree with TRBD1. There are 13 residues in the CDR3. V shed 7 bases and J 4 bases; nucleotides not matched to a gene: 5. Germline values: CDR1 MNHEY, CDR2 SVGEGT. CDR3 sequence reads: CASKRTGEYEQYF. The CDR3 coding sequence is TGTGCCAGCAAGAGGACAGGGGAGTACGAGCAGTACTTC.

This clonotype was seen at least ten times. This chain joins TRBV4-2 and TRBJ2-5; D may correspond to TRBD1 or TRBD2 (5 bases each). V was shortened by 3 bases and J by 1 base, with 15 bases between the two germline ends. The length of the CDR3 is 16 residues. Germline lookup yields CDR1 LGHNA and CDR2 YNFKEQ. The chain's CDR3 is CASSQGSGTPQETQYF. CDR3 DNA: TGTGCCAGCAGCCAGGGGTCCGGGACCCCCCAAGAGACCCAGTACTTC.

V is TRBV20-1 and J is TRBJ2-7; D is possibly TRBD2 (6 bases). This CDR3 comprises 14 residues. Germline V lookup: CDR1 DFQATT, CDR2 SNEGSKA (reference sequence). V was trimmed by 7 bases and J by 9 bases, leaving 25 bases between them. CDR3 sequence (DNA): TGCAGTGTGGGAGAGGGCCGGGGCGGGGTCGGGCAGTACTTC. This sequence encodes CSVGEGRGGVGQYF.

This chain links TRBV20-1 with TRBJ1-6; D unclear. V lost 7 bases, J lost 0 bases, and 16 bases lay in between. The CDR3 is 16 amino acids. Germline V gene data show CDR1 as DFQATT and CDR2 as SNEGSKA (reference sequence). CDR3: CSVPSRGVSYNSPLHF. CDR3 sequence (DNA): TGCAGTGTCCCCTCGAGAGGAGTCTCCTATAATTCACCCCTCCACTTT.

The rearrangement uses TRBV5-8 and TRBJ1-4; 8 bases line up with TRBD1. V shed 1 base, J shed 2 bases, and the junction held 7 bases outside the gene matches. This CDR3 is built from 17 residues. Germline-derived CDR1 and CDR2 are SGHTS and YDEGEE. The CDR3 DNA reads as TGTGCCAGCAGCTTGTGGCAGGGGGCCACCACTAATGAAAAACTGTTTTTT. It is translated as CASSLWQGATTNEKLFF.

Only a few counts were recorded for this clonotype. This sequence joins TRBV20-1 and TRBJ2-3; D remains unclear. V lost 3 bases and J lost 3, with 7 bases in between. This CDR3 region has 12 residues. Per germline, CDR1 DFQATT and CDR2 SNEGSKA (reference sequence). The CDR3 region has the DNA TGCAGTGCTAGTGCCGGAACAGATACGCAGTATTTT. Its translation is CSASAGTDTQYF.

This clonotype came up a few times. The V and J genes are TRBV5-5 and TRBJ2-7; 8 bases fit TRBD2. V shed 7 bases, J shed 2 bases, and the junction held 2 bases outside the gene matches. The CDR3 sequence is 12 residues long. Germline V gene sequence: CDR1 SGHKS, CDR2 YYEKEE (reference sequence). In DNA, the CDR3 is TGTGCCAGCCGGGAGGGCGCCTACGAGCAGTACTTC. This encodes CASREGAYEQYF.

This clonotype was picked up a small number of times. The chain is built from TRBV29-1 and TRBJ1-5; 8 bases match TRBD1. With 5 bases clipped from V and 7 bases from J, the junction kept 7 bases outside the gene matches. Per the germline V gene, CDR1 is SQVTM and CDR2 is ANQGSEA. The CDR3 runs to 13 residues. CDR3 nucleotide sequence: TGCAGCGTTTCCGGGACAGGAGGCCAGCCCCAGCATTTT. The encoded protein is CSVSGTGGQPQHF.